Below, 31 T cell receptor beta chains from the same sample are listed, as sequenced in a study of control samples from healthy donors and cancer patients. Only in-frame clones appear in the TCRdb table, and some are missing; sequencing was by immunoSEQ multiplex PCR. The sample gives around 130,000 clones, over 85% of which show up once; roughly 7.8% is in the top ten. Sequenced sample: PBMCs. These receptors were obtained from a man aged 45-65 years with head and neck cancer.

The J gene is TRBJ1-3, the V gene TRBV27; D remains ambiguous. The CDR3 has 18 amino acids. Germline V gene sequence: CDR1 MNHEY, CDR2 SMNVEV (reference sequence). The ends were cut back, 8 bases at V and 0 bases at J, with 23 bases in the middle. The CDR3 spells CASRGNLLTKYSGNTIYF. The CDR3 region has the DNA TGTGCCAGCCGAGGCAACCTCTTGACGAAATACTCTGGAAACACCATATATTTT.

V usage is TRBV6-6 and J usage is TRBJ2-1, with 12 bases lining up with TRBD2. V was pared by 5 bases and J by 12 bases, with 14 bases of the junction left unmatched. Germline V gene sequence: CDR1 MNHNY, CDR2 SVGAGI (reference sequence). This CDR3 has 16 amino acids. CDR3 nucleotide sequence: TGTGCCAGCAGTAGACGGACTAGCGGGGCCGAAGAAAGGCAGTTCTTC. Residues: CASSRRTSGAEERQFF.

The V and J genes are TRBV5-8 and TRBJ2-1, with D unresolved. Between the trimmed V and J ends, which lost 1 base and 3 bases, there was a span of 14 bases. The CDR3 is 16 residues long. Germline assignment: CDR1 SGHTS and CDR2 YDEGEE. The CDR3 DNA reads as TGTGCCAGCAGCTTGACGGCCCTAAAGGTCTACAATGAGCAGTTCTTC. Its protein product is CASSLTALKVYNEQFF.

A note on this clone: Germline and junction disagree at one end, which may indicate a read error. The chain recombines TRBV5-1 with TRBJ2-3; 8 bases are a match to TRBD1. CDR1 SGHRS and CDR2 YFSETQ come from the germline V gene. The CDR3 spans 12 residues. The CDR3: CASSPGQGRPAF. The CDR3 bases are TGCGCCAGCAGCCCTGGACAGGGCAGACCGGCCTTT.

The chain joins TRBV10-3 to TRBJ2-2, with D possibly matching TRBD2 (5 bases). Trimming stripped 4 bases from V and 4 bases from J, with 7 bases between. The CDR3 has 13 residues. Germline CDR1 ENHRY, CDR2 SYGVKD. CDR3 loop: CAISGAGTGELFF. In DNA, the CDR3 is TGTGCCATCAGTGGGGCGGGCACCGGGGAGCTGTTTTTT.

This clone was observed a single time. This chain links TRBV4-1 with TRBJ2-7, with D maybe TRBD1 (5 bases). This CDR3 has 13 residues. V lost 1 base and J 5 bases, leaving 9 bases between the germline ends. CDR1 is MGHRA, CDR2 YSYEKL, per germline. CDR3 DNA sequence: TGCGCCAGCAGCCAAGTGAAAGGGGACGAGCAGTACTTC. Protein: CASSQVKGDEQYF.

The chain combines TRBV3-1 (or the pseudogene TRBV3-2) with TRBJ1-1; unclear D gene. The CDR3 extends over 16 amino acids. Germline CDR1 reads LGHDT; CDR2 reads YNNKEL (reference sequence). Trimming shortened V by 1 base and J by 1 base, and 13 bases separated the two germline ends. The CDR3 loop reads CASSQAETRRNTEAFF. CDR3 coding DNA: TGTGCCAGCAGCCAAGCTGAAACTCGACGGAACACTGAAGCTTTCTTT.

V usage is TRBV7-9 and J usage is TRBJ2-1; D unresolved. V lost 5 bases to trimming and J lost 5 bases, with 10 bases between them. CDR3 length: 13 residues. CDR1 SEHNR and CDR2 FQNEAQ come from the germline V gene (reference sequence). The CDR3 coding sequence is TGTGCCAGCAGCCGCCTCGAGGACAATGAGCAGTTCTTC. Amino acids: CASSRLEDNEQFF.

The chain carries TRBV5-1 and TRBJ2-1; TRBD2 might be the D (5 bases). V shed 0 bases and J shed 0 bases, with 10 bases lying between them. The CDR3 extends over 16 amino acids. From germline, CDR1 is SGHRS and CDR2 YFSETQ. The chain's CDR3 is CASSLDTGGSYNEQFF. As DNA, the CDR3 is TGCGCCAGCAGCTTGGACACTGGAGGCTCCTACAATGAGCAGTTCTTC. Full variable domain (missing parts from reference TRBV5-1 and TRBJ2-1): KAGVTQTPRYLIKTRGQQVTLSCSPISGHRSVSWYQQTPGQGLQFLFEYFSETQRNKGNFPGRFSGRQFSNSRSEMNVSTLELGDSALYLCASSLDTGGSYNEQFFGPGTRLTVL.

J is TRBJ1-1 and V is TRBV11-2; a possible D gene is TRBD1 (5 bases). With 5 bases removed from V and 1 base from J, the gap between germline ends came to 11 bases. The CDR3 contains 14 residues. The V gene's germline CDR1 is SGHAT and CDR2 FQNNGV. As DNA, the CDR3 is TGTGCCAGCAGCCCCCAGGGCCAGAACACTGAAGCTTTCTTT. This codes for CASSPQGQNTEAFF.

This chain connects TRBV11-2 to TRBJ2-7; perhaps TRBD1 as D (5 bases). This CDR3 is built from 15 residues. V was cut by 3 bases and J by 5 bases, with 17 bases left in between. Germline V gene data show CDR1 as SGHAT and CDR2 as FQNNGV. The CDR3 sequence is CASSFRRDPVDEQYF. DNA of the CDR3: TGTGCCAGCAGCTTTCGCAGGGATCCGGTCGACGAGCAGTACTTC. Complete variable domain (other parts from reference TRBV11-2 and TRBJ2-7): EAGVAQSPRYKIIEKRQSVAFWCNPISGHATLYWYQQILGQGPKLLIQFQNNGVVDDSQLPKDRFSAERLKGVDSTLKIQPAKLEDSAVYLCASSFRRDPVDEQYFGPGTRLTVT.

The V and J genes are TRBV5-1 and TRBJ2-7; no clear D gene. Germline CDR1 SGHRS, CDR2 YFSETQ. This CDR3 has 15 amino acids. With 5 bases removed from V and 1 base from J, the gap between germline ends came to 16 bases. CDR3 in amino acids: CASSLQAALSYEQYF. The DNA for the CDR3 is TGCGCCAGCAGTTTGCAGGCCGCTTTATCCTACGAGCAGTACTTC.

This clone has just one count. The genes are TRBV3-1 (or the pseudogene TRBV3-2) and TRBJ1-2; perhaps TRBD1 as D (5 bases). V was pared by 0 bases and J by 7 bases, with 15 bases between. Germline V CDR1 and CDR2: LGHDT, YNNKEL (reference sequence). This CDR3 has 15 residues. CDR3 region: CASSQDLNIGAGYTF. The CDR3 coding sequence is TGTGCCAGCAGCCAAGATCTTAATATAGGGGCTGGCTACACCTTC.

The chain recombines TRBV2 with TRBJ2-5, with D uncertain. Germline V CDR1 and CDR2: SNHLY, FYNNEI. The CDR3 has 13 residues. V lost 5 bases, J lost 2 bases, and 9 bases lay in between. The CDR3 region has the DNA TGTGCCAGCAGTCGGGCACTACAAGAGACCCAGTACTTC. This gives the protein CASSRALQETQYF.

The V gene is TRBV6-1, the J gene TRBJ1-3, with D unclear. The CDR3 totals 12 residues. The germline CDR1 and CDR2 sequences are MNHNS and SASEGT. V was cut by 11 bases and J by 2 bases, with 10 bases left in between. CDR3 in amino acids: CALGLPGNTIYF. The CDR3 DNA follows: TGTGCCTTGGGGTTGCCTGGAAACACCATATATTTT.

The chain employs TRBV19 and TRBJ1-5; D is undetermined. Trimming left V 2 bases short and J 7 bases short, with 12 bases between. There are 14 residues in the CDR3. Germline V lookup: CDR1 LNHDA, CDR2 SQIVND (reference sequence). CDR3 sequence (DNA): TGTGCCAGTAGTATATCCCATTCCCCCCAGCCCCAGCATTTT. Its protein is CASSISHSPQPQHF.

The rearrangement uses TRBV5-4 and TRBJ2-2; 9 bases match TRBD2. CDR1 and CDR2 (germline): SGHNT, YYREEE (reference sequence). After removal of 4 bases from V and 0 bases from J, the junction contained 1 base not matched to a gene. This CDR3 is built from 15 residues. The CDR3, as DNA: TGTGCCAGCAGCCGCGGGGGGGCGAACACCGGGGAGCTGTTTTTT. Encoded protein: CASSRGGANTGELFF. The full variable domain, completed using reference TRBV5-4 and TRBJ2-2, is ETGVTQSPTHLIKTRGQQVTLRCSSQSGHNTVSWYQQALGQGPQFIFQYYREEENGRGNFPPRFSGLQFPNYSSELNVNALELDDSALYLCASSRGGANTGELFFGEGSRLTVL.

This clone turned up a few times. The chain recombines TRBV27 with TRBJ1-1, with D possibly matching TRBD1 (5 bases). Between the trimmed V and J ends, which lost 2 bases and 0 bases, there was a span of 7 bases. The length of the CDR3 is 14 residues. The germline CDR1 and CDR2 sequences are MNHEY and SMNVEV (reference sequence). The chain's CDR3 is CASSLPGLNTEAFF. CDR3 bases: TGTGCCAGCAGTTTACCAGGGCTGAACACTGAAGCTTTCTTT.

The V call is TRBV19, the J call TRBJ1-1, with 8 positions matching TRBD1. V lost 4 bases to trimming and J lost 5 bases; unmatched junction nucleotides: 9. The CDR3 has 15 amino acids. CDR1 is LNHDA and CDR2 is SQIVND in the germline V gene (reference sequence). The CDR3 protein is CASSTLDRVMTEAFF. The CDR3 DNA reads TGTGCCAGTAGTACCTTGGACAGGGTGATGACTGAAGCTTTCTTT.

The chain carries TRBV6-1 and TRBJ1-1; 8 bases are a match to TRBD1. The V gene end was trimmed by 0 bases and the J gene end by 4 bases; junction bases not matched to a gene: 13. CDR3 size: 18 residues. Germline V gives CDR1 MNHNS, CDR2 SASEGT. In DNA form, the CDR3 reads TGTGCCAGCAGTGAAGCGTCTTGGACAGGGCTGAGAAGCACTGAAGCTTTCTTT. It yields the protein CASSEASWTGLRSTEAFF.

The J gene is TRBJ1-2, the V gene TRBV28, with D possibly TRBD1 on 5 matching bases. Germline values: CDR1 MDHEN, CDR2 SYDVKM. CDR3 length: 14 amino acids. The ends were cut back, 1 base at V and 12 bases at J, with 18 bases in the middle. Here the CDR3 reads CASSLSPGPPGNTF. In DNA, the CDR3 is TGTGCCAGCAGTTTATCCCCGGGGCCGCCAGGGAACACCTTC.

This rearrangement joins TRBV1 to TRBJ1-3. TRBV1 is termed a pseudogene. The CDR3 loop spans 19 amino acids. CDR3 in DNA: TGCACCAGCAGCCAATTTGGGACCCTCTCAGCTTGCCCTGGAAACACCATATATTTT. The encoded protein is CTSSQFGTLSACPGNTIYF.

The gene calls are TRBV28 and TRBJ2-2, with 10 bases aligning to TRBD2. The CDR3 spans 17 residues. V lost 6 bases, J lost 5 bases, and 12 bases stayed unmatched. Germline V gene sequence: CDR1 MDHEN, CDR2 SYDVKM. The CDR3 nucleotides are TGTGCCAGCAGACCCGCCCCTAGCGGGAGACGGACCGGGGAGCTGTTTTTT. Protein sequence: CASRPAPSGRRTGELFF.

The rearrangement uses TRBV5-8 and TRBJ2-6, with unresolved D. From germline, CDR1 is SGHTS and CDR2 YDEGEE. The CDR3 is 13 residues long. Trimming cost V 6 bases and J 0 bases, with 4 bases left between them. CDR3 sequence (DNA): TGTGCCAGCACTGTCTCTGGGGCCAACGTCCTGACTTTC. Its translation is CASTVSGANVLTF.

The chain recombines TRBV6-5 with TRBJ1-5, with TRBD1 as a possible D gene (6 bases). CDR3 size: 14 residues. CDR1 is MNHEY, CDR2 SVGAGI, per germline. V dropped 8 bases and J dropped 0 bases, with 11 bases sitting between them. The CDR3 sequence: CASPRDNSNQPQHF. As DNA, the CDR3 is TGTGCCAGCCCGCGGGACAATAGCAATCAGCCCCAGCATTTT.

The rearrangement links TRBV5-1 to TRBJ2-3; 14 nucleotides agree with TRBD2. CDR3 length: 16 amino acids. Germline loops: CDR1 SGHRS, CDR2 YFSETQ. V was pared by 7 bases and J by 3 bases, with 7 bases of the junction left unmatched. The CDR3 DNA is TGCGCCAGCGGGAGAGGGACTAGCGGGAGTACAGATACGCAGTATTTT. Translated: CASGRGTSGSTDTQYF. Supplemented by reference TRBV5-1 and TRBJ2-3, the full variable domain reads KAGVTQTPRYLIKTRGQQVTLSCSPISGHRSVSWYQQTPGQGLQFLFEYFSETQRNKGNFPGRFSGRQFSNSRSEMNVSTLELGDSALYLCASGRGTSGSTDTQYFGPGTRLTVL.

This chain joins TRBV14 and TRBJ1-1; a weak D match, TRBD1 (5 bases). CDR1 SGHDN and CDR2 FVKESK come from the germline V gene. With 5 bases removed from V and 6 bases from J, the gap between germline ends came to 16 bases. The CDR3 runs to 14 residues. CDR3 amino acids: CASSVTIGASEAFF. The DNA of the CDR3 is TGTGCCAGCAGCGTTACCATAGGGGCTTCTGAAGCTTTCTTT.

The CDR3 here is CASSLSGLGQGGFEQYF. For the CDR3, the DNA is TGTGCCAGCAGTTTATCGGGACTCGGACAGGGGGGTTTCGAGCAGTACTTC. The chain employs TRBV27 and TRBJ2-7, with 10 bases lining up with TRBD1. The CDR3 sequence is 17 residues long. Per germline, CDR1 MNHEY and CDR2 SMNVEV (reference sequence). The V segment lost 0 bases and the J segment 6 bases; nucleotides outside the gene matches: 11.

This chain uses TRBV7-2 with TRBJ2-5; 7 bases match TRBD2. Germline CDR1 reads SGHTA; CDR2 reads FQGNSA. V gave up 3 bases and J gave up 1 base; unmatched junction bases: 5. There are 15 residues in the CDR3. The CDR3 loop reads CASSLGGGSQETQYF. CDR3 sequence (DNA): TGTGCCAGCAGCTTGGGTGGCGGGAGCCAAGAGACCCAGTACTTC.

The V call is TRBV6-4, the J call TRBJ1-1; no clear D. The CDR3 covers 13 residues. Germline values: CDR1 MRHNA, CDR2 SNTAGT. V dropped 2 bases and J dropped 6 bases, with 10 bases sitting between them. CDR3 residues: CASSDRAGAEAFF. The DNA of the CDR3 is TGTGCCAGCAGTGACAGGGCTGGGGCTGAAGCTTTCTTT.

The genes are TRBV5-4 and TRBJ2-1, with 7 bases aligning to TRBD2. CDR1 is SGHNT and CDR2 is YYREEE in the germline V gene (reference sequence). The ends lost 4 bases at V and 5 bases at J; junction bases unmatched: 6. The CDR3 loop spans 14 amino acids. CDR3 protein: CASSGGGPDNEQFF. DNA of the CDR3: TGTGCCAGCAGCGGGGGAGGGCCCGACAATGAGCAGTTCTTC.